These 26 T cell receptor beta chains were sequenced from one sample in a study of cytomegalovirus exposure and HLA in healthy donors. The PCR contained 60 Vbeta and 13 Jbeta primers. The method was immunoSEQ multiplex PCR; TCRdb's version includes in-frame clones alone and lacks a portion of them. The table has about 230,000 clones, just under 85% seen once. Sequences were obtained from PBMCs. The receptors stem from a woman in her thirties or forties in good health and CMV-seronegative.

This chain links TRBV6-1 with TRBJ2-1; 15 bases are a match to TRBD2. The CDR3 sequence is 16 residues long. From germline, CDR1 is MNHNS and CDR2 SASEGT. After removal of 3 bases from V and 10 bases from J, the junction contained 7 bases not matched to a gene. The CDR3 nucleotides read TGTGCCAGCAGTGACCCGGGACTAGCGGGGGGCAGAGAGCAGTTCTTC. Amino acids: CASSDPGLAGGREQFF.

The V call is TRBV28, the J call TRBJ1-1; maybe TRBD1 (5 bases). V shed 1 base and J shed 9 bases, with 15 bases lying between them. This CDR3 contains 14 residues. Germline lookup yields CDR1 MDHEN and CDR2 SYDVKM. CDR3 in DNA: TGTGCCAGCAGTTTATCGGCAGGGTCCGTAAAAGCTTTCTTT. It is translated as CASSLSAGSVKAFF.

This chain uses TRBV6-5 with TRBJ1-2, with D perhaps matching TRBD1 (6 bases). The CDR3 covers 15 residues. Looked up from germline, CDR1 is MNHEY and CDR2 is SVGAGI. Trimming shortened V by 5 bases and J by 0 bases, and 13 bases separated the two germline ends. CDR3 amino acids: CASSAQGTPNYGYTF. CDR3 nucleotides: TGTGCCAGCAGTGCCCAGGGGACCCCTAACTATGGCTACACCTTC.

This clone was found a few times. The chain recombines TRBV13 with TRBJ2-1; unclear D gene. There are 10 residues in the CDR3. Trimming left V 6 bases short and J 8 bases short, with 5 bases between. Germline-derived CDR1 and CDR2 are PRHDT and FYEKMQ (reference sequence). CDR3 nucleotides: TGTGCCAGCAGTGGCTATGAGCAGTTCTTC. Its protein product is CASSGYEQFF.

This sequence joins TRBV9 and TRBJ2-6; 7 bases align to TRBD1. J was trimmed by 2 bases and V by 1 base; bases with no gene match: 0. CDR1 is SGDLS, CDR2 YYNGEE, per germline. The CDR3 contains 15 residues. In DNA, the CDR3 is TGTGCCAGCAGCGTAACAGGGGCTGGGGCCAACGTCCTGACTTTC. Its translation is CASSVTGAGANVLTF. The variable domain in full, completed from reference TRBV9 and TRBJ2-6, reads DSGVTQTPKHLITATGQRVTLRCSPRSGDLSVYWYQQSLDQGLQFLIQYYNGEERAKGNILERFSAQQFPDLHSELNLSSLELGDSALYFCASSVTGAGANVLTFGAGSRLTVL.

The gene calls are TRBV28 and TRBJ1-1, with D perhaps matching TRBD1 (5 bases). The CDR3 runs to 13 residues. Trimming pared 6 bases from V and 10 bases from J, leaving 18 bases between. Germline loops: CDR1 MDHEN, CDR2 SYDVKM. The CDR3 sequence is CASRYGTAGGAFF. CDR3 nucleotides: TGTGCCAGCAGATATGGGACGGCGGGGGGAGCTTTCTTT.

The chain links TRBV15 to TRBJ2-7, with a possible D match to TRBD2 (5 bases). CDR1 and CDR2 (germline): LNHNV, YYDKDF (reference sequence). This CDR3 is 13 amino acids long. V gave up 5 bases and J gave up 5 bases, with 13 bases separating them. CDR3 in DNA: TGTGCCACCAGCGGTAGCGTTCTTGACGAGCAGTACTTC. This translates into CATSGSVLDEQYF.

This chain joins TRBV2 and TRBJ1-5; 8 positions match TRBD1. The CDR3 is 15 residues long. Per the germline V gene, CDR1 is SNHLY and CDR2 is FYNNEI. V lost 4 bases and J lost 2; bases outside the gene matches: 4. CDR3 nucleotides: TGTGCCAGCAGTGGACAGGGGATCGGCAATCAGCCCCAGCATTTT. It translates to CASSGQGIGNQPQHF.

V is TRBV7-2 and J is TRBJ2-2, with TRBD2 identical over 11 bases. The CDR3 runs 15 residues. Per the germline V gene, CDR1 is SGHTA and CDR2 is FQGNSA. V dropped 6 bases and J dropped 6; count of bases not matched to a gene: 6. CDR3 amino acids: CASRIAGGVPGELFF. The CDR3 DNA follows: TGTGCCAGCAGGATAGCGGGGGGGGTTCCCGGGGAGCTGTTTTTT.

This rearrangement joins TRBV18 to TRBJ1-4; no definite D call. Germline lookup yields CDR1 KGHSH and CDR2 LQKENI. The V and J ends lost 2 bases and 8 bases respectively, with 12 bases between them. This CDR3 contains 14 residues. CDR3 DNA: TGTGCCAGCTCACCAAGAAAAAACGGGGAAAAACTGTTTTTT. Its translation is CASSPRKNGEKLFF.

As regards this clone: This CDR3 is also generated by other DNA sequences in the sample. V usage is TRBV5-4 and J usage is TRBJ2-3, with a weak D call TRBD1 (6 bases). The CDR3 runs to 13 residues. V was pared by 2 bases and J by 3 bases, with 7 bases between. Per the germline V gene, CDR1 is SGHNT and CDR2 is YYREEE (reference sequence). CDR3 DNA sequence: TGTGCCAGCAGCTTAACAGGGACAGATACGCAGTATTTT. Its translation: CASSLTGTDTQYF.

This clone has only a few counts. V usage is TRBV11-2 and J usage is TRBJ2-2; 7 bases align to TRBD2. CDR1 and CDR2 (germline): SGHAT, FQNNGV. The V gene end was trimmed by 0 bases and the J gene end by 3 bases; junction bases not matched to a gene: 1. The CDR3 runs 15 residues. The CDR3 is CASSLERGDTGELFF. The CDR3 DNA is TGTGCCAGCAGCTTAGAACGGGGGGACACCGGGGAGCTGTTTTTT.

This clone was seen a few times. This chain connects TRBV9 to TRBJ2-3; D is possibly TRBD2 (5 bases). There are 15 residues in the CDR3. V was clipped by 1 base and J by 1 base, with 10 bases between them. Germline CDR1 reads SGDLS; CDR2 reads YYNGEE. The CDR3 DNA reads TGTGCCAGCAGCGTAACGGGGATGGGCACAGATACGCAGTATTTT. The encoded protein is CASSVTGMGTDTQYF.

The chain carries TRBV30 and TRBJ1-2; D gene unclear. The ends were cut back, 5 bases at V and 1 base at J, with 2 bases in the middle. Germline values: CDR1 GTSNPN, CDR2 SVGIG (reference sequence). The CDR3 is 10 amino acids. The CDR3 region has the DNA TGTGCCTGGCATAACTATGGCTACACCTTC. It yields the protein CAWHNYGYTF.

CDR3 bases: TGTGCCAGCAGTGAAATTAGTCGGGGGGTCGCTTTCTTT. It yields the protein CASSEISRGVAFF. This rearrangement joins TRBV2 to TRBJ1-1; possible D gene TRBD1, 5 bases. Germline assignment: CDR1 SNHLY and CDR2 FYNNEI. Between the trimmed V and J ends, which lost 2 bases and 11 bases, there was a span of 15 bases. The CDR3 loop spans 13 amino acids.

CDR3 bases: TGTGCCAGCAGACCCCCCGGACAGGGGAACACTGAAGCTTTCTTT. Its translation: CASRPPGQGNTEAFF. The chain joins TRBV6-1 to TRBJ1-1, with TRBD1 matching over 8 bases. Germline assignment: CDR1 MNHNS and CDR2 SASEGT. The CDR3 loop spans 15 amino acids. With V trimmed by 6 bases and J by 1 base, 7 bases remained unmatched.

Concerning this clone: Its ends do not fully match the called genes, so a read error is possible. This chain links TRBV7-9 with TRBJ2-7; 10 positions match TRBD1. The CDR3 consists of 15 residues. The germline CDR1 and CDR2 sequences are SEHNR and FQNEAQ (reference sequence). The CDR3 bases are TGTTCCAGCAGCTTCGGACAGGGGGTAACCTACGAGCAGTACTTC. Its protein product is CSSSFGQGVTYEQYF.

V is TRBV19 and J is TRBJ2-7, with TRBD1 matching over 10 bases. V was clipped by 7 bases and J by 2 bases; unmatched bases: 5. This CDR3 region has 14 residues. Germline CDR1 reads LNHDA; CDR2 reads SQIVND (reference sequence). The CDR3 sequence: CASKSGTGAYEQYF. The CDR3 region has the DNA TGTGCCAGTAAATCGGGGACAGGGGCCTACGAGCAGTACTTC.

The V gene is TRBV7-2, the J gene TRBJ1-5; 7 bases fit TRBD1. The CDR3 extends over 16 amino acids. CDR1 and CDR2 (germline): SGHTA, FQGNSA. V dropped 1 base and J dropped 2; count of bases not matched to a gene: 5. This CDR3 is CASSLDWQGGNQPQHF. CDR3 sequence (DNA): TGTGCCAGCAGCTTAGACTGGCAGGGGGGCAATCAGCCCCAGCATTTT. Drawing the rest from reference TRBV7-2 and TRBJ1-5, the complete variable domain is GAGVSQSPSNKVTEKGKDVELRCDPISGHTALYWYRQSLGQGLEFLIYFQGNSAPDKSGLPSDRFSAERTGGSVSTLTIQRTQQEDSAVYLCASSLDWQGGNQPQHFGDGTRLSIL.

Here the CDR3 DNA reads TGTGCCACCAGCAGAGATGTGACTAGCGGGCATACGCAGTATTTT. Encoded protein: CATSRDVTSGHTQYF. The rearrangement links TRBV15 to TRBJ2-3; 10 positions match TRBD2. Germline lookup yields CDR1 LNHNV and CDR2 YYDKDF (reference sequence). The CDR3 totals 15 residues. With V trimmed by 0 bases and J by 7 bases, 4 bases remained unmatched.

This chain links TRBV6-5 with TRBJ2-3; a weak D match, TRBD2 (6 bases). With 8 bases removed from V and 2 bases from J, the gap between germline ends came to 17 bases. CDR1 is MNHEY, CDR2 SVGAGI, per germline. CDR3 length equals 15 residues. CDR3 coding DNA: TGTGCCAGCTCTTTGAGGGACTCACCCACAGATACGCAGTATTTT. Protein sequence: CASSLRDSPTDTQYF.

This clone has only a few counts. The chain recombines TRBV5-1 with TRBJ1-1; TRBD1 agrees at 7 bases. This CDR3 is 14 amino acids long. CDR1 and CDR2 (germline): SGHRS, YFSETQ. After removal of 3 bases from V and 6 bases from J, the junction contained 8 bases not matched to a gene. The CDR3 DNA sequence: TGCGCCAGCAGCTGGAGTACAGGGGTCCCTGAAGCTTTCTTT. Its translation: CASSWSTGVPEAFF. The full variable domain, its missing parts supplied by reference TRBV5-1 and TRBJ1-1, is KAGVTQTPRYLIKTRGQQVTLSCSPISGHRSVSWYQQTPGQGLQFLFEYFSETQRNKGNFPGRFSGRQFSNSRSEMNVSTLELGDSALYLCASSWSTGVPEAFFGQGTRLTVV.

The chain carries TRBV7-3 and TRBJ2-7; D gene ambiguous. Looked up from germline, CDR1 is SGHTA and CDR2 is FQGTGA. CDR3 length: 15 amino acids. V lost 1 base, J lost 0 bases, and 10 bases lay in between. CDR3: CASSLKRVSSYEQYF. CDR3 nucleotides: TGTGCCAGCAGCTTAAAACGGGTGAGCTCCTACGAGCAGTACTTC.

CDR3 bases: TGTGCCAGCAGTTTTCAGGGGCAGAGGCGTTCACCCCTCCACTTT. Translating it yields CASSFQGQRRSPLHF. The chain joins TRBV28 to TRBJ1-6, with D maybe TRBD1 (6 bases). CDR1 is MDHEN, CDR2 SYDVKM, per germline. The ends were cut back, 3 bases at V and 9 bases at J, with 15 bases in the middle. This CDR3 contains 15 residues.

This chain connects TRBV7-3 to TRBJ2-1, with D possibly being TRBD2 (5 bases). Germline V lookup: CDR1 SGHTA, CDR2 FQGTGA. Trimming stripped 1 base from V and 1 base from J, with 8 bases between. This CDR3 has 15 amino acids. The CDR3 sequence: CASSLNAGSYNEQFF. DNA of the CDR3: TGTGCCAGCAGCTTAAATGCGGGTTCCTACAATGAGCAGTTCTTC.

This clone occurred once. The V and J genes are TRBV19 and TRBJ2-3, with a possible D match to TRBD2 (5 bases). V was shortened by 3 bases and J by 2 bases, with 12 bases between the two germline ends. The germline gives CDR1 LNHDA, CDR2 SQIVND (reference sequence). The CDR3 length is 15 residues. The CDR3 reads CASSIAGIFTDTQYF. DNA for the CDR3: TGTGCCAGTAGTATCGCCGGGATCTTCACAGATACGCAGTATTTT.